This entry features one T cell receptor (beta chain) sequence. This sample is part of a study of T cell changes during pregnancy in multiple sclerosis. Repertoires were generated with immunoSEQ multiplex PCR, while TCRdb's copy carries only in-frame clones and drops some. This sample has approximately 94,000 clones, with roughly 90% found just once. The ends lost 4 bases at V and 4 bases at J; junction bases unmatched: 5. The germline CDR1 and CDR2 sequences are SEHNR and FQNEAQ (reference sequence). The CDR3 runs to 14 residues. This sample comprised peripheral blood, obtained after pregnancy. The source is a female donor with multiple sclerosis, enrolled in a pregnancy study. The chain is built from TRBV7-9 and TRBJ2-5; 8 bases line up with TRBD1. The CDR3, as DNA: TGTGCCAGCAGCTCGACAGGGGTAGGAGAGACCCAGTACTTC. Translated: CASSSTGVGETQYF. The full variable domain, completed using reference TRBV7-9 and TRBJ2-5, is DTGVSQNPRHKITKRGQNVTFRCDPISEHNRLYWYRQTLGQGPEFLTYFQNEAQLEKSRLLSDRFSAERPKGSFSTLEIQRTEQGDSAMYLCASSSTGVGETQYFGPGTRLLVL.